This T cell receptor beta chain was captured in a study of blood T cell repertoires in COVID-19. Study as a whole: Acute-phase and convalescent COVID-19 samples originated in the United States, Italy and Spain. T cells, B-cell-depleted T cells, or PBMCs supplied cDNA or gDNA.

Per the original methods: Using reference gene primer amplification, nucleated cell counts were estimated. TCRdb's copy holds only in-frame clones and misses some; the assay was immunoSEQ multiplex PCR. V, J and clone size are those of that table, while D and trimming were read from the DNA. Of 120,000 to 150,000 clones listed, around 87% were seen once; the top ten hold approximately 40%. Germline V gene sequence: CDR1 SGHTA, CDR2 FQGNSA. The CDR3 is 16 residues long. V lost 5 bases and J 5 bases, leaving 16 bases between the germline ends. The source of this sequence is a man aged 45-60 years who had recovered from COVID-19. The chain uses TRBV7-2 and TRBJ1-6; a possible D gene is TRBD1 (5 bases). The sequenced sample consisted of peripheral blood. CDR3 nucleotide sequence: TGTGCCAGCAGCGCCCACGCAGGGATCGATAATTCACCCCTCCACTTT. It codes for CASSAHAGIDNSPLHF.